The rows below give T cell receptor beta chains drawn from one sample of a study of blood T cell repertoires in COVID-19. Profiling relied on immunoSEQ multiplex PCR, and the TCRdb table lists in-frame clones only, not all of them. The sample comprises 200,000 or so clones, about four fifths of which are singletons, and 6% to 8% rests with the top ten. The sample taken for sequencing was PBMCs or T cells enriched from blood (not recorded which). Receptors were obtained from a man aged 35-49 years who had recovered from COVID-19. Both conserved end residues are part of each CDR3. A D gene is named only where the DNA matches it firmly. Only part of the rows carry a size: once, few, many, or a class if the clone is expanded.

v_call: TRBV6-4
j_call: TRBJ2-1
d_call: TRBD2
clone_size: -
cdr3_aa: CASSVERGASYNEQFF
cdr3_nt: TGTGCCAGCAGTGTCGAGCGGGGGGCCTCCTACAATGAGCAGTTCTTC

v_call: TRBV9
j_call: TRBJ2-2
d_call: -
clone_size: -
cdr3_aa: CASSVGGGTGELFF
cdr3_nt: TGTGCCAGCAGCGTAGGAGGGGGCACCGGGGAGCTGTTTTTT

v_call: TRBV29-1
j_call: TRBJ1-1
d_call: TRBD1
clone_size: -
cdr3_aa: CSVPAGQFTEAFF
cdr3_nt: TGCAGCGTTCCTGCGGGACAGTTTACTGAAGCTTTCTTT

v_call: TRBV3-1/TRBV3-2
j_call: TRBJ2-7
d_call: TRBD1
clone_size: -
cdr3_aa: CASSQNLWTGSYEQYF
cdr3_nt: TGTGCCAGCAGCCAAAACCTTTGGACAGGCTCCTACGAGCAGTACTTC

v_call: TRBV5-4
j_call: TRBJ2-7
d_call: TRBD1
clone_size: -
cdr3_aa: CASSIGTGGYYEQYF
cdr3_nt: TGTGCCAGCAGCATAGGCACAGGGGGCTACTACGAGCAGTACTTC

v_call: TRBV7-3
j_call: TRBJ2-4
d_call: TRBD1
clone_size: -
cdr3_aa: CASSVAGTGNIQYF
cdr3_nt: TGTGCCAGCAGCGTGGCCGGGACAGGGAACATTCAGTACTTC

v_call: TRBV7-6
j_call: TRBJ2-2
d_call: -
clone_size: -
cdr3_aa: CASSSGLANTGELFF
cdr3_nt: TGTGCCAGCAGCTCGGGGTTGGCGAACACCGGGGAGCTGTTTTTT

v_call: TRBV5-1
j_call: TRBJ2-7
d_call: TRBD1
clone_size: -
cdr3_aa: CASSPPTGNAYEQYF
cdr3_nt: TGCGCCAGCAGCCCACCGACAGGGAATGCCTACGAGCAGTACTTC

v_call: TRBV28
j_call: TRBJ1-1
d_call: -
clone_size: -
cdr3_aa: CASSFGGRTEAFF
cdr3_nt: TGTGCCAGCAGTTTCGGGGGTAGGACTGAAGCTTTCTTT

v_call: TRBV18
j_call: TRBJ1-6
d_call: -
clone_size: -
cdr3_aa: CASSPMGGENSPLHF
cdr3_nt: TGTGCCAGCTCACCAATGGGGGGAGAGAATTCACCCCTCCACTTT

v_call: TRBV4-3
j_call: TRBJ2-3
d_call: -
clone_size: -
cdr3_aa: CASSQDFILGAHTQYF
cdr3_nt: TGCGCCAGCAGCCAAGATTTTATTCTTGGGGCCCATACGCAGTATTTT

v_call: TRBV10-3
j_call: TRBJ1-5
d_call: TRBD1
clone_size: -
cdr3_aa: CAISAGQGKNQPQHF
cdr3_nt: TGTGCCATCAGCGCGGGACAGGGTAAAAATCAGCCCCAGCATTTT

v_call: TRBV13
j_call: TRBJ1-2
d_call: -
clone_size: once
cdr3_aa: CASSLAGGRSNGYTF
cdr3_nt: TGTGCCAGCAGCTTAGCCGGGGGGCGAAGTAATGGCTACACCTTC

v_call: TRBV7-2
j_call: TRBJ1-2
d_call: -
clone_size: -
cdr3_aa: CASSLDHLGVAYGYTF
cdr3_nt: TGTGCCAGCAGCTTAGATCACCTAGGGGTTGCCTATGGCTACACCTTC

v_call: TRBV9
j_call: TRBJ1-2
d_call: -
clone_size: -
cdr3_aa: CASSVGQGKNGYTF
cdr3_nt: TGTGCCAGCAGCGTAGGTCAGGGGAAGAATGGCTACACCTTC

v_call: TRBV5-4
j_call: TRBJ2-5
d_call: TRBD1
clone_size: -
cdr3_aa: CASSFRQGAWETQYF
cdr3_nt: TGTGCCAGCAGCTTCCGGCAGGGGGCTTGGGAGACCCAGTACTTC

v_call: TRBV28
j_call: TRBJ1-2
d_call: TRBD1
clone_size: -
cdr3_aa: CASSTTGFLFGYTF
cdr3_nt: TGTGCCAGCAGTACGACAGGGTTTCTCTTCGGCTACACCTTC

v_call: TRBV19
j_call: TRBJ1-2
d_call: TRBD1
clone_size: few
cdr3_aa: CASSINFRWQGTGGADGYTF
cdr3_nt: TGTGCCAGTAGTATTAATTTTCGGTGGCAAGGGACAGGGGGCGCGGATGGCTACACCTTC

v_call: TRBV6-4
j_call: TRBJ2-2
d_call: -
clone_size: -
cdr3_aa: CASSDSTTGELFF
cdr3_nt: TGTGCCAGCAGTGACTCGACAACCGGGGAGCTGTTTTTT

v_call: TRBV4-1
j_call: TRBJ1-6
d_call: TRBD1
clone_size: -
cdr3_aa: CASSQATGPPLHF
cdr3_nt: TGCGCCAGCAGCCAAGCGACAGGGCCCCCCCTCCACTTT

v_call: TRBV10-2
j_call: TRBJ1-5
d_call: TRBD1
clone_size: once
cdr3_aa: CASSWTGGDQPQHF
cdr3_nt: TGCGCCAGCAGTTGGACAGGGGGCGATCAGCCCCAGCATTTT

v_call: TRBV18
j_call: TRBJ1-2
d_call: TRBD1
clone_size: -
cdr3_aa: CASSGQIYGYTF
cdr3_nt: TGTGCCAGCTCGGGACAGATCTATGGCTACACCTTC

v_call: TRBV12-3/TRBV12-4
j_call: TRBJ1-2
d_call: -
clone_size: -
cdr3_aa: CASSLGDSRYTF
cdr3_nt: TGTGCCAGCAGTCTGGGGGACTCCCGCTACACCTTC

v_call: TRBV4-1
j_call: TRBJ2-3
d_call: -
clone_size: -
cdr3_aa: CASSQPLIGTDTQYF
cdr3_nt: TGCGCCAGCAGCCAGCCCCTGATAGGCACAGATACGCAGTATTTT

v_call: TRBV5-1
j_call: TRBJ2-3
d_call: -
clone_size: -
cdr3_aa: CASSPRPREGTDTQYF
cdr3_nt: TGCGCCAGCAGCCCCCGGCCGAGGGAAGGCACAGATACGCAGTATTTT

v_call: TRBV6-2/TRBV6-3
j_call: TRBJ2-1
d_call: -
clone_size: -
cdr3_aa: CASSFRVSSYNEQFF
cdr3_nt: TGTGCCAGCAGTTTTCGGGTAAGCTCGTACAATGAGCAGTTCTTC

v_call: TRBV18
j_call: TRBJ1-1
d_call: -
clone_size: -
cdr3_aa: CASSPEQVTNTEAFF
cdr3_nt: TGTGCCAGCTCACCCGAACAGGTCACCAACACTGAAGCTTTCTTT

v_call: TRBV5-4
j_call: TRBJ2-1
d_call: TRBD2
clone_size: -
cdr3_aa: CASHPLAGFNEQFF
cdr3_nt: TGTGCCAGTCATCCCCTAGCGGGGTTCAATGAGCAGTTCTTC

v_call: TRBV29-1
j_call: TRBJ2-1
d_call: TRBD2
clone_size: -
cdr3_aa: CSVVGGDINYEQFF
cdr3_nt: TGCAGCGTTGTGGGAGGGGATATCAACTATGAGCAGTTCTTC

v_call: TRBV7-9
j_call: TRBJ1-5
d_call: -
clone_size: -
cdr3_aa: CASSSDKKGSWDQPQHF
cdr3_nt: TGTGCCAGCAGCTCAGATAAAAAGGGGTCCTGGGATCAGCCCCAGCATTTT

v_call: TRBV5-1
j_call: TRBJ2-2
d_call: TRBD2
clone_size: -
cdr3_aa: CASSYRTSGGPNTGELFF
cdr3_nt: TGCGCCAGCAGTTATCGGACTAGCGGGGGGCCGAACACCGGGGAGCTGTTTTTT